Listed here are 8 T cell receptor beta chains from one sample, sequenced in a study of blood T cell repertoires in COVID-19. Profiled with immunoSEQ multiplex PCR; TCRdb holds only in-frame clones, not every one. Among under 200,000 clones listed, roughly 86% were seen once. The sample taken for sequencing was peripheral blood. Source of these receptors: a man aged 40-50 years with active or convalescent COVID-19.

This clone has only one observation. The chain uses TRBV3-1 (or the pseudogene TRBV3-2) and TRBJ2-2; 10 bases align to TRBD1. CDR3 size: 17 residues. Losses at the gene ends were 2 bases for V and 4 bases for J; bases not matched to a gene: 7. Germline loops: CDR1 LGHDT, CDR2 YNNKEL (reference sequence). The CDR3 nucleotides are TGTGCCAGCAGCCAAAGCGGGACAGGGGTTACCACCGGGGAGCTGTTTTTT. Amino acids: CASSQSGTGVTTGELFF.

The rearrangement links TRBV30 to TRBJ1-1; 9 bases line up with TRBD1. This CDR3 has 12 amino acids. The V segment lost 7 bases and the J segment 5 bases; nucleotides outside the gene matches: 5. Germline CDR1 and CDR2: GTSNPN and SVGIG (reference sequence). CDR3 in DNA: TGTGCCTCACGACAGGGGGGAACTGAAGCTTTCTTT. Translating gives CASRQGGTEAFF.

J is TRBJ2-1 and V is TRBV30, with 10 bases lining up with TRBD2. V trimming: 0 bases; J trimming: 10 bases; junction bases outside the gene matches: 12. From germline, CDR1 is GTSNPN and CDR2 SVGIG (reference sequence). The CDR3 loop spans 16 amino acids. The CDR3 loop is CAWSVASGGTVGEQFF. CDR3 DNA sequence: TGTGCCTGGAGTGTAGCTAGCGGGGGCACAGTAGGGGAGCAGTTCTTC. Full variable domain (missing parts from reference TRBV30 and TRBJ2-1): SQTIHQWPATLVQPVGSPLSLECTVEGTSNPNLYWYRQAAGRGLQLLFYSVGIGQISSEVPQNLSASRPQDRQFILSSKKLLLSDSGFYLCAWSVASGGTVGEQFFGPGTRLTVL.

This clone was counted only a few times. The V and J genes are TRBV6-2 or TRBV6-3 and TRBJ1-5; D not certain. V was shortened by 5 bases and J by 4 bases, with 18 bases between the two germline ends. CDR3 length equals 16 residues. Germline V lookup: CDR1 MNHEY, CDR2 SVGEGT. The CDR3 bases are TGTGCCAGCAGTCCGTCTTTCCGGTATGGTAATCAGCCCCAGCATTTT. The encoded protein is CASSPSFRYGNQPQHF.

CDR3 DNA sequence: TGTGCCAGCAGCATAAAACAGGGAAGAGAACCTGAAGCTTTCTTT. Translating gives CASSIKQGREPEAFF. The chain couples TRBV7-2 to TRBJ1-1, with D possibly TRBD1 on 6 matching bases. Germline assignment: CDR1 SGHTA and CDR2 FQGNSA. Trimming shortened V by 5 bases and J by 6 bases, and 19 bases separated the two germline ends. This CDR3 region has 15 residues.

This chain connects TRBV6-5 to TRBJ2-2, with D possibly being TRBD2 (5 bases). This CDR3 comprises 14 residues. V was cut by 5 bases and J by 8 bases, with 15 bases left in between. The germline V gene encodes CDR1 MNHEY and CDR2 SVGAGI. CDR3 nucleotide sequence: TGTGCCAGCAGTCCGGAGGCGTCTGGAGGGGAGCTGTTTTTT. Translated: CASSPEASGGELFF.

The chain combines TRBV2 with TRBJ1-1; the match to TRBD1 covers 7 bases. Germline V gives CDR1 SNHLY, CDR2 FYNNEI. This CDR3 comprises 14 residues. Unmatched junction bases numbered 5, after V lost 4 bases and J lost 3 bases. The CDR3 nucleotides are TGTGCCAGCAGTGTGAGGGGGCCCGACACTGAAGCTTTCTTT. As protein: CASSVRGPDTEAFF.

This rearrangement joins TRBV10-3 to TRBJ1-6, with D perhaps matching TRBD1 (5 bases). The germline gives CDR1 ENHRY, CDR2 SYGVKD. The V gene lost 0 bases and the J gene lost 8 bases, with 5 bases spanning the gap. The CDR3 has 13 residues. The CDR3 DNA is TGTGCCATCAGTGAGTCGACAGATTCACCCCTCCACTTT. This gives the protein CAISESTDSPLHF.